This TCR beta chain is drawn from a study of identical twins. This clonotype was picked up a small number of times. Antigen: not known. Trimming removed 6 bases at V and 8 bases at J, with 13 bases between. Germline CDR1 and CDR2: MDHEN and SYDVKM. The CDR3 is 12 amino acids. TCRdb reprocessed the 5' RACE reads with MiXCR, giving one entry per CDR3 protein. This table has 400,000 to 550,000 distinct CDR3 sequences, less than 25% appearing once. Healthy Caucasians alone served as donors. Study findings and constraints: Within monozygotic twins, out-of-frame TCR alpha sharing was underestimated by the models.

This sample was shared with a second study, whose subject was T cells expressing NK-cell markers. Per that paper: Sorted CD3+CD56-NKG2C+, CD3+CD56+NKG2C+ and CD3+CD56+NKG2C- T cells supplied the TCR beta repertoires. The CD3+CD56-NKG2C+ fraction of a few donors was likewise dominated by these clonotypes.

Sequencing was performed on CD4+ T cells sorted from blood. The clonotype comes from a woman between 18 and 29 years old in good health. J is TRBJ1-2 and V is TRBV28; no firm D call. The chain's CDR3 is CASSPIRFGYTF. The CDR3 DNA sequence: TGTGCCAGCAGCCCCATCCGATTCGGCTACACCTTC.